This T cell receptor beta chain emerged from a study of blood T cell repertoires in COVID-19. Whole-study context: PBMCs, B-cell-depleted T cells, or T cells provided the cDNA or gDNA that made up the material.

V dropped 3 bases and J dropped 7 bases, with 12 bases sitting between them. This CDR3 comprises 13 residues. Germline values: CDR1 LNHDA, CDR2 SQIVND (reference sequence). Using immunoSEQ multiplex PCR, the repertoire was profiled, and TCRdb retains in-frame clones only, with some absent. The sample holds around 190,000 clones, around 90% seen once. Recruitment covered roughly 22 US areas and drew participants whose ages spanned about 18 to 89 years. Sequenced material: PBMCs or T cells enriched from blood (not recorded which). This TCR was recovered from a man younger than 30 with acute COVID-19. This chain uses TRBV19 with TRBJ1-1; a weak D match, TRBD1 (5 bases). The CDR3 reads CASSIWGDGEAFF. The DNA for the CDR3 is TGTGCCAGTAGTATTTGGGGGGACGGTGAAGCTTTCTTT.